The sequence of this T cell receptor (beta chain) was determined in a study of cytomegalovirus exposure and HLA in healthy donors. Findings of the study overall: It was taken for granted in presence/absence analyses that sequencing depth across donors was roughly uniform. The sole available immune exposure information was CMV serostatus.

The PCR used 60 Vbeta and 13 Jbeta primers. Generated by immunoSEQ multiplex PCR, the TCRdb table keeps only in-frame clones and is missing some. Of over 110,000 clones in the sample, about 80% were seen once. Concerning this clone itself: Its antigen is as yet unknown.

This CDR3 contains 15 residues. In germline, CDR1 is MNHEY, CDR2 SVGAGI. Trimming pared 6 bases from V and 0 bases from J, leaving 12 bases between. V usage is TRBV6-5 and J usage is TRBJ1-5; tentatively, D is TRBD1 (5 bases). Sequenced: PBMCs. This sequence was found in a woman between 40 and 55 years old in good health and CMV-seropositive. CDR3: CASRIQEFSNQPQHF. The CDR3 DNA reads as TGTGCCAGCAGAATACAGGAATTTAGCAATCAGCCCCAGCATTTT.